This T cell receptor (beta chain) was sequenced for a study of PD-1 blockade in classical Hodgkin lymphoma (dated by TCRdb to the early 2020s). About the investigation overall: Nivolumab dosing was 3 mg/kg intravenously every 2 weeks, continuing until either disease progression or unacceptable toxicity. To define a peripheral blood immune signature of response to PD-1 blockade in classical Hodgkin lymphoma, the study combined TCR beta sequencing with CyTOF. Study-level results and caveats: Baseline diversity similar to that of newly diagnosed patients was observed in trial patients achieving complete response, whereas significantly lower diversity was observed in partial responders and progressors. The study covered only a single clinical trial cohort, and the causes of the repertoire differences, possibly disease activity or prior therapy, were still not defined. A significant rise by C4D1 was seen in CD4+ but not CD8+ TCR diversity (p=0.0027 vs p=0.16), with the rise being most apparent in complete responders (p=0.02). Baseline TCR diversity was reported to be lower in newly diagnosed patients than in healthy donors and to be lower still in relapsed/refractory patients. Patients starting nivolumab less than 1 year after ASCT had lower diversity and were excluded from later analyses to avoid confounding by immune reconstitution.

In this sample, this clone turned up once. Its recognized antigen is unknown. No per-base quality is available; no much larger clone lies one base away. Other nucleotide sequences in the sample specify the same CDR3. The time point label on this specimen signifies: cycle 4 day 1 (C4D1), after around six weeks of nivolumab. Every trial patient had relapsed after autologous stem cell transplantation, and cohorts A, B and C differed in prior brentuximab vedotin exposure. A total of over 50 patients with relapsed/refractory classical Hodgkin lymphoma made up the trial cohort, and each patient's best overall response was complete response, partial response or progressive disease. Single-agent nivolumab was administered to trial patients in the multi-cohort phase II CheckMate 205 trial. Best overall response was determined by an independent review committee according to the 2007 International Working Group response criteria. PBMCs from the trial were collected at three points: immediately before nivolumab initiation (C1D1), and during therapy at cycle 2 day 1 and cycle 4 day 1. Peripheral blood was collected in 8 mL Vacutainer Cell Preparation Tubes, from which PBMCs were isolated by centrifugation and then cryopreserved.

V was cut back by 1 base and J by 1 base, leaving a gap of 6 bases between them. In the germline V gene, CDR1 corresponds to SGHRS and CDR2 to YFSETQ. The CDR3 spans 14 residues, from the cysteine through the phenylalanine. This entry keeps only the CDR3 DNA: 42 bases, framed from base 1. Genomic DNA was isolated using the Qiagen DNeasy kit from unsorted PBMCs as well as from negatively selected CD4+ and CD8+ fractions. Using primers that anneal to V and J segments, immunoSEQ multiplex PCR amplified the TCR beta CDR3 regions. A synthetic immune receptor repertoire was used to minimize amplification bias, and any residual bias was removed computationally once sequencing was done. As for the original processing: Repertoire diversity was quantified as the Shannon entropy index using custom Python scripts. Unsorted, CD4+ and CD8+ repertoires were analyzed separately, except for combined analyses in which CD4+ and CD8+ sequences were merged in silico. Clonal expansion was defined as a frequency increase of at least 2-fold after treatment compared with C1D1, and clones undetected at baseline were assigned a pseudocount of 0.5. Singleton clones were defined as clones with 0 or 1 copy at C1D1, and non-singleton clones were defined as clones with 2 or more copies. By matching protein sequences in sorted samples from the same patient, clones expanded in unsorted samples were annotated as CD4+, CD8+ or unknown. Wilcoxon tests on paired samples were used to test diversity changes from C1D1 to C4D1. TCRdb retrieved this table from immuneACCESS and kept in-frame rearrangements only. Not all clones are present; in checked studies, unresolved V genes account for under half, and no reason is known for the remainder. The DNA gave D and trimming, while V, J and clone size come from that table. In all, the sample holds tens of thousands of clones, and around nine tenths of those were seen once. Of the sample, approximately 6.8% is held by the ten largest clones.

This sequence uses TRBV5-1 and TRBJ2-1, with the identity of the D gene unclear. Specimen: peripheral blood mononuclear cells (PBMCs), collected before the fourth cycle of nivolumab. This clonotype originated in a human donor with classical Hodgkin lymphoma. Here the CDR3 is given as CASSLTSSYNEQFF. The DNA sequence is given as TGCGCCAGCAGCTTGACGTCTTCCTACAATGAGCAGTTCTTC.